Described below is a single T cell receptor (beta chain) sequence and its context. The antigen it binds to is not known. Qualities for individual bases were not recorded, and no much larger clone is one base off. Reading the germline V gene gives CDR1 MDHEN and CDR2 SYDVKM. The CDR3 holds 14 amino acids from the cysteine to the phenylalanine. Only the CDR3 portion is preserved as DNA: 42 bases, with reading frame beginning at the first base. V gives up 6 bases and J gives up 4 bases, and the segment between their germline ends measures 12 bases. This sample was taken from a study of blood T cell repertoires in COVID-19 (dated by TCRdb to the early 2020s). Context from the whole study: Collaborator samples came from the United States, Italy and Spain and covered acute and convalescent phases of COVID-19. The prospective study material was composed of cDNA or gDNA derived from T cells, B-cell-depleted T cells, or PBMCs. Deeply sampled blood TCRbeta repertoires from subjects exposed to, actively infected with, or recovered from COVID-19 were included in the dataset. The repertoires were made available in a free public database intended to serve as a resource for research on the immune response to SARS-CoV-2. The samples were drawn from two sources: the first 160 participants of the ongoing ImmuneRACE study, and 1,000 to 1,500 subjects contributed by 6 global collaborators. Nearly every sample came with metadata listing a de-identified subject ID, COVID-19 status, age in years and sex. Where available, HLA class I and class II types were taken from metadata supplied by the sample provider and were not determined by assay-based typing. Broader findings and caveats from the paper: The amount of clinical and demographic metadata varied by source and participant and was provided uncurated.

TCRbeta CDR3 regions were amplified from genomic DNA by means of the immunoSEQ Assay, a bias-controlled multiplex PCR. The authors processed their data as follows. Within the assay, amplification of reference gene primers was used to estimate how many nucleated cells each sample contained. Sequence reads were collapsed and filtered to measure the absolute abundance of every unique TCRbeta CDR3 rearrangement. For each sample, productive Simpson clonality was calculated as the square root of Simpson's diversity index over productive rearrangements. What TCRdb holds here is the immuneACCESS table cut down to in-frame rearrangements. Part of the clones is not present; checked against another copy, under half of the missing clones reflect an unresolved V gene, and the others are unexplained. The D gene and trimming were derived from the DNA, and the V and J assignments and clone size from that table. The sample data list about 54,000 clones, and more than 75% of these were observed just once. The top ten clonotypes cover 6.5% to 10% of the sample.

Whole blood was collected in K2EDTA tubes by collaborating institutions according to the institutions' own protocols. For TCRbeta analysis, collaborators shipped samples as frozen whole blood, isolated PBMCs, or DNA extracted from either of those sample types. The sequenced sample consisted of peripheral blood. Recombination connected TRBV28 to TRBJ2-2; the D gene cannot be named for sure. This sequence originates from a man aged 45 to 65 with active COVID-19. The sequence in DNA is TGTGCCAGCAGCCTGCCCCCGGGCACCGGGGAGCTGTTTTTT. Translated, it gives CASSLPPGTGELFF. With the rest looked up from the reference TRBV28 and TRBJ2-2 genes rather than sequenced, the full variable domain is DVKVTQSSRYLVKRTGEKVFLECVQDMDHENMFWYRQDPGLGLRLIYFSYDVKMKEKGDIPEGYSVSREKKERFSLILESASTNQTSMYLCASSLPPGTGELFFGEGSRLTVL.